This T cell receptor beta chain was sequenced for a study of a mutant IDH1 vaccine in newly diagnosed glioma. Study-level information: Once 4-6 weeks had passed after radiotherapy alone, vaccination started, or it started with temozolomide cycles. The therapy given earlier, which was standard therapy, consisted of radiotherapy, temozolomide, or both, and most of the patients received both.

Trimming at V came to 4 bases and at J to 1 base, leaving 2 bases not matched to a gene. The length of the CDR3 is 15 residues. Germline CDR1 reads SEHNR; CDR2 reads FQNEAQ (reference sequence). Study-wide results and caveats: Detectable vaccine-induced immune responses arose in almost 95% of patients.

This table comes from immunoSEQ multiplex PCR, and its TCRdb copy is limited to in-frame clones, with some not included. The sample records roughly 38,000 clones, approximately 86% being singletons. On this clone itself: What it binds is unknown.

Time point: week 47, end of study. Vaccinated patients received 300 ug of mutant IDH1 20-mer peptide per dose, with topical imiquimod. Material: PBMCs, obtained from a glioma patient whose treatment included an IDH1 peptide vaccine. The receptor comes from a man younger than 30 with glioma. Some clones in this sample may be carry-over from other donors' samples. This rearrangement joins TRBV7-9 to TRBJ2-3; TRBD2 agrees at 10 bases. The CDR3 sequence: CASSSGLAGTDTQYF. DNA for the CDR3: TGTGCCAGCAGCTCAGGACTAGCGGGCACAGATACGCAGTATTTT.